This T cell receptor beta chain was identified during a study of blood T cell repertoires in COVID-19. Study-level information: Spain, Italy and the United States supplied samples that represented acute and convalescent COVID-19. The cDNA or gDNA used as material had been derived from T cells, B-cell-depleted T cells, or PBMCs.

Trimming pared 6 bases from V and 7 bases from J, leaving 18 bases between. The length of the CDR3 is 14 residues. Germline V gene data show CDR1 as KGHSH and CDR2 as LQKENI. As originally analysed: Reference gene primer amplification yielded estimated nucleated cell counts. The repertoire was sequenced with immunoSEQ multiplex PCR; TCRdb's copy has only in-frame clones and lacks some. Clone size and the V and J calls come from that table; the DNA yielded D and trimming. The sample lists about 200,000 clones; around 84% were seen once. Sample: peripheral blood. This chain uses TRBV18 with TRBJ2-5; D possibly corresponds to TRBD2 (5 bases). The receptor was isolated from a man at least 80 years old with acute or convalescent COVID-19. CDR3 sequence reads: CASSLNALEGTQYF. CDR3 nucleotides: TGTGCCAGCTCCCTGAACGCCCTAGAGGGGACCCAGTACTTC.